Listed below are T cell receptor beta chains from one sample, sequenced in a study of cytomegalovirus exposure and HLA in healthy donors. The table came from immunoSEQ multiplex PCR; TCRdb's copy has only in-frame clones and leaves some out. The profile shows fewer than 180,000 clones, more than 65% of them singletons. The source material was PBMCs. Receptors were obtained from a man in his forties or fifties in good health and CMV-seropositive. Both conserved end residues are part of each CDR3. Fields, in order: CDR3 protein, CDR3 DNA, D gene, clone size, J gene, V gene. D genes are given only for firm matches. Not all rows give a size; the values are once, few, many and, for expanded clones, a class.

CDR3 protein: CASSFQTGPYGYTF; CDR3 DNA: TGTGCCAGCAGCTTCCAGACAGGGCCCTATGGCTACACCTTC; D gene: TRBD1; clone size: few; J gene: TRBJ1-2; V gene: TRBV7-2
CDR3 protein: CASSPGLGRSYEQYF; CDR3 DNA: TGTGCCAGCAGCCCAGGACTAGGTCGCTCCTACGAGCAGTACTTC; D gene: TRBD2; clone size: once; J gene: TRBJ2-7; V gene: TRBV4-2
CDR3 protein: CASSGGQGAYEQYF; CDR3 DNA: TGCGCCAGCAGTGGGGGACAGGGGGCCTACGAGCAGTACTTC; D gene: TRBD1; clone size: -; J gene: TRBJ2-7; V gene: TRBV10-1
CDR3 protein: CASSYFRGTEAFF; CDR3 DNA: TGTGCCAGCAGTTACTTTAGAGGCACTGAAGCTTTCTTT; D gene: -; clone size: -; J gene: TRBJ1-1; V gene: TRBV6-5
CDR3 protein: CAWKRTSGRVDTGELFF; CDR3 DNA: TGTGCCTGGAAAAGGACTAGCGGGAGGGTGGACACCGGGGAGCTGTTTTTT; D gene: TRBD2; clone size: -; J gene: TRBJ2-2; V gene: TRBV30
CDR3 protein: CASSRDTTYGYTF; CDR3 DNA: TGTGCCAGCAGCCGGGACACGACTTATGGCTACACCTTC; D gene: -; clone size: -; J gene: TRBJ1-2; V gene: TRBV7-3
CDR3 protein: CATSRAGWTYEQYF; CDR3 DNA: TGTGCCACCAGCAGGGCAGGTTGGACCTACGAGCAGTACTTC; D gene: -; clone size: -; J gene: TRBJ2-7; V gene: TRBV15
CDR3 protein: CASSLSRGSYEQYF; CDR3 DNA: TGTGCCAGCAGTTTATCTCGGGGGTCCTACGAGCAGTACTTC; D gene: -; clone size: -; J gene: TRBJ2-7; V gene: TRBV27
CDR3 protein: CAWTGLAGGVVRNEQFF; CDR3 DNA: TGTGCCTGGACCGGACTAGCGGGAGGGGTTGTTCGGAATGAGCAGTTCTTC; D gene: TRBD2; clone size: -; J gene: TRBJ2-1; V gene: TRBV30
CDR3 protein: CASSDTRETQYF; CDR3 DNA: TGTGCCAGCAGCGACACCCGAGAGACCCAGTACTTC; D gene: -; clone size: -; J gene: TRBJ2-5; V gene: TRBV7-2
CDR3 protein: CASSESRGTEAFF; CDR3 DNA: TGCGCCAGCAGTGAGTCAAGGGGTACTGAAGCTTTCTTT; D gene: -; clone size: -; J gene: TRBJ1-1; V gene: TRBV10-2
CDR3 protein: CASSFGTSYYNEQFF; CDR3 DNA: TGTGCCAGCAGTTTCGGGACTAGCTATTACAATGAGCAGTTCTTC; D gene: TRBD2; clone size: -; J gene: TRBJ2-1; V gene: TRBV27
CDR3 protein: CASSLERGQGARLFF; CDR3 DNA: TGTGCCAGCAGTCTAGAACGTGGACAGGGGGCCAGACTGTTTTTT; D gene: TRBD1; clone size: few; J gene: TRBJ1-4; V gene: TRBV27
CDR3 protein: CASSPGVGDTQYF; CDR3 DNA: TGTGCCAGTAGTCCAGGGGTTGGAGATACGCAGTATTTT; D gene: -; clone size: -; J gene: TRBJ2-3; V gene: TRBV19
CDR3 protein: CASSRDRGVRSYNEQFF; CDR3 DNA: TGTGCCAGCAGCCGGGACAGGGGAGTTCGCTCCTACAATGAGCAGTTCTTC; D gene: TRBD1; clone size: -; J gene: TRBJ2-1; V gene: TRBV27
CDR3 protein: CASRSTDQETQYF; CDR3 DNA: TGTGCCAGCAGATCGACAGACCAAGAGACCCAGTACTTC; D gene: -; clone size: -; J gene: TRBJ2-5; V gene: TRBV6-5
CDR3 protein: CASSKGQGVFSEAFF; CDR3 DNA: TGTGCCAGCAGTAAAGGACAGGGGGTTTTTTCTGAAGCTTTCTTT; D gene: TRBD1; clone size: -; J gene: TRBJ1-1; V gene: TRBV6-5
CDR3 protein: CASRGQSRTEAFF; CDR3 DNA: TGTGCCAGCAGGGGACAGTCCCGGACTGAAGCTTTCTTT; D gene: TRBD1; clone size: -; J gene: TRBJ1-1; V gene: TRBV2
CDR3 protein: CASSSRTGGTETQYF; CDR3 DNA: TGTGCCAGCAGCTCGCGGACAGGGGGGACAGAGACCCAGTACTTC; D gene: TRBD1; clone size: few; J gene: TRBJ2-5; V gene: TRBV5-4
CDR3 protein: CASSLDPTQEEQYF; CDR3 DNA: TGTGCCAGCAGCTTAGATCCGACACAAGAGGAGCAGTACTTC; D gene: -; clone size: once; J gene: TRBJ2-7; V gene: TRBV11-2
CDR3 protein: CASSQPTSTVYYEQYF; CDR3 DNA: TGCGCCAGCAGCCAACCAACTAGCACCGTATACTACGAGCAGTACTTC; D gene: -; clone size: -; J gene: TRBJ2-7; V gene: TRBV4-1
CDR3 protein: CASSLDTGGTEAFF; CDR3 DNA: TGTGCCAGCAGCTTAGACACAGGGGGCACTGAAGCTTTCTTT; D gene: TRBD1; clone size: -; J gene: TRBJ1-1; V gene: TRBV11-2
CDR3 protein: CASSTKTETQYF; CDR3 DNA: TGTGCCAGCAGCACCAAGACTGAGACCCAGTACTTC; D gene: -; clone size: -; J gene: TRBJ2-5; V gene: TRBV5-4
CDR3 protein: CASSLVGGTGATYEQYF; CDR3 DNA: TGTGCCAGCAGCTTGGTAGGCGGGACAGGGGCTACCTACGAGCAGTACTTC; D gene: TRBD1; clone size: -; J gene: TRBJ2-7; V gene: TRBV5-5
CDR3 protein: CASSKSGRDRVHEQYF; CDR3 DNA: TGTGCCAGCAGCAAAAGTGGCCGGGACAGGGTCCACGAGCAGTACTTC; D gene: -; clone size: -; J gene: TRBJ2-7; V gene: TRBV21-1
CDR3 protein: CASSVSSGRAEEAQYF; CDR3 DNA: TGTGCCAGCAGTGTTTCTAGCGGGAGGGCCGAAGAGGCCCAGTACTTC; D gene: TRBD2; clone size: -; J gene: TRBJ2-5; V gene: TRBV2
CDR3 protein: CASSLLGQGMYEQYF; CDR3 DNA: TGTGCCAGCAGCTTATTGGGACAGGGTATGTACGAGCAGTACTTC; D gene: TRBD1; clone size: -; J gene: TRBJ2-7; V gene: TRBV7-9
CDR3 protein: CATSRERDRGNEQYF; CDR3 DNA: TGTGCCACCAGCAGAGAAAGGGACAGGGGGAACGAGCAGTACTTC; D gene: TRBD1; clone size: -; J gene: TRBJ2-7; V gene: TRBV15
CDR3 protein: CASSLGLAGVTDTQYF; CDR3 DNA: TGCGCCAGCAGCTTGGGACTAGCGGGAGTCACAGATACGCAGTATTTT; D gene: TRBD2; clone size: few; J gene: TRBJ2-3; V gene: TRBV5-1
CDR3 protein: CASSLSGLIAANTGELFF; CDR3 DNA: TGTGCCAGCAGCTTATCGGGATTGATAGCGGCGAACACCGGGGAGCTGTTTTTT; D gene: -; clone size: -; J gene: TRBJ2-2; V gene: TRBV7-2
CDR3 protein: CASSRGGGQETQYF; CDR3 DNA: TGTGCCAGCAGCCGCGGCGGGGGGCAAGAGACCCAGTACTTC; D gene: TRBD2; clone size: few; J gene: TRBJ2-5; V gene: TRBV5-4
CDR3 protein: CASSLVGGSSHEQFF; CDR3 DNA: TGTGCCAGCAGCTTAGTTGGCGGGAGTTCCCATGAGCAGTTCTTC; D gene: TRBD2; clone size: few; J gene: TRBJ2-1; V gene: TRBV7-2
CDR3 protein: CASSQGLAGFSYNEQFF; CDR3 DNA: TGCGCCAGCAGCCAGGGACTAGCGGGCTTCTCCTACAATGAGCAGTTCTTC; D gene: TRBD2; clone size: few; J gene: TRBJ2-1; V gene: TRBV4-1
CDR3 protein: CASSLTASYEQYF; CDR3 DNA: TGTGCCAGCAGCTTAACAGCCTCCTACGAGCAGTACTTC; D gene: -; clone size: -; J gene: TRBJ2-7; V gene: TRBV7-2
CDR3 protein: CASSESGLEEKLFF; CDR3 DNA: TGTGCCAGCAGTGAAAGCGGGTTGGAGGAAAAACTGTTTTTT; D gene: -; clone size: once; J gene: TRBJ1-4; V gene: TRBV2
CDR3 protein: CASSLVLSSYNSPLHF; CDR3 DNA: TGTGCCAGCAGCTTAGTGCTTAGCTCCTATAATTCACCCCTCCACTTT; D gene: -; clone size: -; J gene: TRBJ1-6; V gene: TRBV11-2
CDR3 protein: CASSPYAGYGYTF; CDR3 DNA: TGTGCCAGCAGCCCTTACGCGGGGTATGGCTACACCTTC; D gene: -; clone size: -; J gene: TRBJ1-2; V gene: TRBV7-9
CDR3 protein: CASSQSRGQGYTGELFF; CDR3 DNA: TGCGCCAGCAGTCAATCGAGGGGACAGGGGTACACCGGGGAGCTGTTTTTT; D gene: TRBD1; clone size: few; J gene: TRBJ2-2; V gene: TRBV23-1
CDR3 protein: CATSRDRGSSYNEQFF; CDR3 DNA: TGTGCCACCAGCAGAGATCGGGGAAGCTCCTACAATGAGCAGTTCTTC; D gene: -; clone size: -; J gene: TRBJ2-1; V gene: TRBV15